One sample yielded the 30 T cell receptor beta chains listed below, sequenced in a study of neurological immune-mediated disorders. A single record per CDR3 protein comes from TCRdb applying MiXCR to the 5' RACE reads. Altogether 25,000 to 35,000 distinct CDR3 sequences are present, about 1.4% being singletons, with the ten largest covering nearly 9.5%. The sequenced sample was PBMCs. The receptors were gathered from a woman aged 25 to 39 with multiple sclerosis.

There are many counts of this clonotype. The chain couples TRBV3-1 to TRBJ2-4; D is perhaps TRBD1 (6 bases). The CDR3 sequence is 16 residues long. The V and J ends lost 9 bases and 4 bases respectively, with 22 bases between them. The germline V gene encodes CDR1 LGHDT and CDR2 YNNKEL (reference sequence). The CDR3 DNA sequence: TGTGCCAGTTCCCAAGCGGCCGGGACAACGAAAAACATTCAGTACTTC. Translated, it gives CASSQAAGTTKNIQYF.

This clonotype has ten or more counts. The rearrangement joins TRBV7-7 to TRBJ2-3; D uncertain. Per germline, CDR1 SSHAT and CDR2 FNYEAQ (reference sequence). The CDR3 sequence is 12 residues long. V lost 5 bases and J lost 3, with 6 bases in between. The CDR3 coding sequence is TGTGCCAGCAGCAACGAAACAGATACGCAGTATTTT. It encodes CASSNETDTQYF.

This clonotype occurred many times. The chain employs TRBV7-2 and TRBJ1-2, with TRBD1 as a possible D gene (5 bases). CDR1 SGHTA and CDR2 FQGNSA come from the germline V gene. The CDR3 has 16 amino acids. Trimming pared 4 bases from V and 3 bases from J, leaving 18 bases between. CDR3 sequence reads: CASSSYALTDYYGYTF. The DNA of the CDR3 is TGTGCCAGCAGCTCGTATGCCCTGACAGACTACTATGGCTACACCTTC.

This clonotype was recorded at least ten times. V gene TRBV4-3 combines with J gene TRBJ1-1; maybe TRBD1 (5 bases). Germline CDR1 reads LGHNA; CDR2 reads YSLEER. The CDR3 length is 15 residues. V lost 1 base, J lost 3 bases, and 12 bases lay in between. Here the CDR3 DNA reads TGCGCCAGCAGCCAAGCTGTTTCGGGGGACACTGAAGCTTTCTTT. This codes for CASSQAVSGDTEAFF.

This clonotype has a count of ten or more. The V gene is TRBV5-1, the J gene TRBJ2-6; D is uncertain. This CDR3 comprises 15 residues. Germline values: CDR1 SGHRS, CDR2 YFSETQ. Trimming shortened V by 4 bases and J by 7 bases, and 15 bases separated the two germline ends. CDR3 loop: CASSLLIGEANVLTF. The CDR3 DNA is TGCGCCAGCAGCCTACTAATTGGGGAAGCCAACGTCCTGACTTTC.

This clonotype came up many times. This chain uses TRBV4-1 with TRBJ1-2; maybe TRBD1 (5 bases). CDR3 size: 14 residues. Germline CDR1 is MGHRA and CDR2 is YSYEKL. V lost 1 base and J lost 6, with 12 bases in between. Here the CDR3 reads CASSQGDETHGYTF. The CDR3 DNA is TGCGCCAGCAGCCAAGGGGACGAGACGCATGGCTACACCTTC.

This clonotype came up many times. This chain links TRBV18 with TRBJ1-1; D gene ambiguous. With 2 bases removed from V and 3 bases from J, the gap between germline ends came to 16 bases. Germline assignment: CDR1 KGHSH and CDR2 LQKENI. The CDR3 is made up of 16 amino acids. The CDR3: CASSPAGSPSDTEAFF. The CDR3 bases are TGTGCCAGCTCACCAGCCGGCAGCCCTTCGGACACTGAAGCTTTCTTT.

This clonotype was counted ten times or more. V is TRBV29-1 and J is TRBJ2-7, with D perhaps given as TRBD1 or TRBD2 (5 bases each). CDR1 and CDR2 from the germline V gene are SQVTM and ANQGSEA. The ends were cut back, 4 bases at V and 7 bases at J, with 23 bases in the middle. The CDR3 consists of 15 residues. CDR3 sequence reads: CSVANRDRRRGEQYF. CDR3 sequence (DNA): TGCAGCGTTGCAAACCGGGACCGGCGAAGGGGAGAGCAGTACTTC.

There are many counts of this clonotype. The chain couples TRBV20-1 to TRBJ1-2; perhaps TRBD1 as D (6 bases). V lost 1 base to trimming and J lost 7 bases, with 10 bases between them. The CDR3 covers 12 residues. Germline loops: CDR1 DFQATT, CDR2 SNEGSKA (reference sequence). For the CDR3, the DNA is TGCAGTGCTAGAGTCGGGGGGCGTGGCTACACCTTC. This sequence encodes CSARVGGRGYTF.

This clonotype was found many times. This chain uses TRBV7-3 with TRBJ2-3, with 15 nucleotides matching TRBD2. Germline CDR1 is SGHTA and CDR2 is FQGTGA. V shed 5 bases and J 5 bases; nucleotides not matched to a gene: 8. The CDR3 sequence is 17 residues long. CDR3 coding DNA: TGTGCCAGCAGCCCCCGGACTAGCGGGGGGGCCATAGATACGCAGTATTTT. Translating it yields CASSPRTSGGAIDTQYF.

This clonotype showed up many times. V is TRBV20-1 and J is TRBJ2-7; D possibly corresponds to TRBD1 (5 bases). The germline V and J ends were trimmed by 0 bases and 1 base, with 10 bases remaining between them. CDR1 and CDR2 (germline): DFQATT, SNEGSKA (reference sequence). The CDR3 has 14 amino acids. The CDR3 coding sequence is TGCAGTGCTAGAGACAAGGGGCAGTCCTACGAGCAGTACTTC. It translates to CSARDKGQSYEQYF.

This clonotype has ten or more counts. The chain employs TRBV12-3 or TRBV12-4 and TRBJ1-2; D not certain. V lost 6 bases to trimming and J lost 5 bases, with 16 bases between them. The length of the CDR3 is 14 residues. The CDR3 sequence is CASSVKRLGYGYTF. The DNA for the CDR3 is TGTGCCAGCAGCGTCAAAAGGTTAGGGTATGGCTACACCTTC.

The V call is TRBV20-1, the J call TRBJ2-3; the match to TRBD2 covers 15 bases. CDR1 is DFQATT and CDR2 is SNEGSKA in the germline V gene (reference sequence). The ends lost 5 bases at V and 3 bases at J; junction bases unmatched: 3. The CDR3 sequence is 15 residues long. The CDR3 bases are TGCAGTGCTCGGACTAGCGGGGGGGCAACAGATACGCAGTATTTT. It is translated as CSARTSGGATDTQYF.

The table lists this clonotype with a count of one. The V and J genes are TRBV5-5 and TRBJ1-3; TRBD1 matches 7 bases. The CDR3 length is 17 residues. J lost 2 bases, V lost 0 bases, and 8 bases had no gene match. CDR1 is SGHKS and CDR2 is YYEKEE in the germline V gene (reference sequence). The CDR3 DNA sequence: TGTGCCAGCAGCTTGGAGGACAGGACCTTCCCTGGAAACACCATATATTTT. It specifies CASSLEDRTFPGNTIYF. The entire variable domain, with the rest obtained from reference TRBV5-5 and TRBJ1-3, is as follows: DAGVTQSPTHLIKTRGQQVTLRCSPISGHKSVSWYQQVLGQGPQFIFQYYEKEERGRGNFPDRFSARQFPNYSSELNVNALLLGDSALYLCASSLEDRTFPGNTIYFGEGSWLTVV.

This clonotype occurred many times. This chain uses TRBV9 with TRBJ2-3; D not certain. The CDR3 has 15 residues. The germline V gene has CDR1 SGDLS and CDR2 YYNGEE. Trimming cost V 0 bases and J 1 base, with 9 bases left between them. The CDR3 DNA reads TGTGCCAGCAGCGTAGTTGGGGTAGGCACAGATACGCAGTATTTT. Its translation is CASSVVGVGTDTQYF.

This clonotype showed up many times. This chain connects TRBV5-1 to TRBJ2-7, with D perhaps matching TRBD1 or TRBD2 (6 bases each). V was pared by 1 base and J by 6 bases, with 11 bases between. The germline V gene encodes CDR1 SGHRS and CDR2 YFSETQ. This CDR3 is 13 amino acids long. CDR3 in DNA: TGCGCCAGCAGCTTGTGGGGGGCCGGCGAGCAGTACTTC. This gives the protein CASSLWGAGEQYF.

This clonotype was recorded at least ten times. The V call is TRBV12-3 or TRBV12-4, the J call TRBJ1-3; D is possibly TRBD1 (6 bases). The CDR3 consists of 14 residues. The V end lost 2 bases, the J end lost 7 bases, and 12 bases lay between the germline ends. The CDR3 nucleotides read TGTGCCAGCAGTTTATACAGGACAGACAACACCATATATTTT. This translates into CASSLYRTDNTIYF.

This clonotype came up many times. V gene TRBV20-1 combines with J gene TRBJ2-1, with TRBD2 as a possible D gene (5 bases). Per germline, CDR1 DFQATT and CDR2 SNEGSKA (reference sequence). The ends were cut back, 6 bases at V and 4 bases at J, with 13 bases in the middle. This CDR3 comprises 13 residues. This CDR3 is CSAGREIYNEQFF. For the CDR3, the DNA is TGCAGTGCCGGCCGGGAAATTTACAATGAGCAGTTCTTC.

The table lists this clonotype with many counts. This rearrangement joins TRBV10-3 to TRBJ2-3; the match to TRBD2 covers 9 bases. Trimming at V came to 4 bases and at J to 0 bases, leaving 8 bases not matched to a gene. Germline values: CDR1 ENHRY, CDR2 SYGVKD. The CDR3 is 17 residues long. The DNA of the CDR3 is TGTGCCATCAGTGGGCAGGGACTAGCCTTTAGCACAGATACGCAGTATTTT. The encoded protein is CAISGQGLAFSTDTQYF.

This clonotype occurred many times. The CDR3 is CASSLRTGLTKNIQYF. CDR3 bases: TGTGCCAGCAGCTTAAGGACAGGGTTAACCAAAAACATTCAGTACTTC. The chain is built from TRBV7-2 and TRBJ2-4; 8 bases fit TRBD1. This CDR3 region has 16 residues. Germline assignment: CDR1 SGHTA and CDR2 FQGNSA. V lost 2 bases to trimming and J lost 2 bases; unmatched junction nucleotides: 5.

This clonotype was recorded at least ten times. The V call is TRBV7-2, the J call TRBJ2-2; D is ambiguous. The CDR3 sequence is 16 residues long. Germline V gene sequence: CDR1 SGHTA, CDR2 FQGNSA. Trimming took 1 base from V and 0 from J, leaving 9 bases between them. This chain's CDR3 is CASSLGWAANTGELFF. The CDR3 DNA reads as TGTGCCAGCAGCTTAGGGTGGGCCGCGAACACCGGGGAGCTGTTTTTT.

This clonotype was seen at least ten times. The DNA of the CDR3 is TGCGCCAGCAGCCAAGAAGTCAGGGGGCCGGGGGAGCAGTACTTC. It encodes CASSQEVRGPGEQYF. The chain has TRBV4-3 and TRBJ2-7; 8 nucleotides match TRBD1. CDR1 is LGHNA, CDR2 YSLEER, per germline. The CDR3 totals 15 residues. The J segment lost 7 bases and the V segment lost 0 bases, leaving 8 bases of the junction unmatched.

The V and J genes are TRBV5-5 and TRBJ2-7; D might be TRBD1 or TRBD2, each matching 5 bases. The CDR3 length is 12 residues. V was trimmed by 5 bases and J by 8 bases, leaving 14 bases between them. Germline values: CDR1 SGHKS, CDR2 YYEKEE (reference sequence). In DNA, the CDR3 is TGTGCCAGCAGTTTAGACGGGACGAAGCAGTACTTC. Protein: CASSLDGTKQYF. Full variable domain (missing parts from reference TRBV5-5 and TRBJ2-7): DAGVTQSPTHLIKTRGQQVTLRCSPISGHKSVSWYQQVLGQGPQFIFQYYEKEERGRGNFPDRFSARQFPNYSSELNVNALLLGDSALYLCASSLDGTKQYFGPGTRLTVT.

This clonotype was counted many times. The chain recombines TRBV29-1 with TRBJ2-7; D might be TRBD1 or TRBD2, each matching 5 bases. CDR3 length: 12 residues. Trimming left V 6 bases short and J 5 bases short, with 14 bases between. Germline V gives CDR1 SQVTM, CDR2 ANQGSEA. CDR3 coding DNA: TGCAGCGTAGGAGAGGGGCGCAACGAGCAGTACTTC. It encodes CSVGEGRNEQYF.

This clonotype was detected ten times or more. J is TRBJ2-1 and V is TRBV5-6, with D possibly matching TRBD2 (6 bases). The CDR3 has 15 residues. Trimming stripped 2 bases from V and 3 bases from J, with 12 bases between. Germline V gene data show CDR1 as SGHDT and CDR2 as YYEEEE. The CDR3 coding sequence is TGTGCCAGCAGCTTCACGGGGGTGGTCTACAATGAGCAGTTCTTC. This translates into CASSFTGVVYNEQFF.

This clonotype has at least ten counts. The chain has TRBV20-1 and TRBJ2-3, with D possibly matching TRBD1 (6 bases). The germline V and J ends were trimmed by 5 bases and 5 bases, with 8 bases remaining between them. This CDR3 region has 11 residues. In germline, CDR1 is DFQATT, CDR2 SNEGSKA (reference sequence). Here the CDR3 reads CSARRGDTQYF. CDR3 coding DNA: TGCAGTGCTCGCAGGGGAGATACGCAGTATTTT.

This clonotype is medium-sized by share. This chain links TRBV4-3 with TRBJ2-2; 11 bases match TRBD2. The CDR3 is 15 residues long. Per germline, CDR1 LGHNA and CDR2 YSLEER. V lost 1 base, J lost 5 bases, and 0 bases stayed unmatched. CDR3 DNA: TGCGCCAGCAGCCAAGTAGCGGGGGGGACCGGGGAGCTGTTTTTT. Protein product: CASSQVAGGTGELFF.

In its sample, this clonotype was seen many times. V usage is TRBV3-1 and J usage is TRBJ2-2, with 9 bases lining up with TRBD2. J was trimmed by 8 bases and V by 2 bases; bases with no gene match: 9. The CDR3 sequence is 16 residues long. Germline V gene lookup returns CDR1 LGHDT and CDR2 YNNKEL (reference sequence). CDR3 loop: CASSQTSGLGTGELFF. The CDR3 DNA reads as TGTGCCAGCAGCCAAACTAGCGGGCTAGGCACGGGGGAGCTGTTTTTT.

This clonotype was detected many times. The gene calls are TRBV9 and TRBJ2-1; TRBD2 matches 9 bases. With V trimmed by 4 bases and J by 5 bases, 13 bases remained unmatched. Germline values: CDR1 SGDLS, CDR2 YYNGEE. CDR3 length: 17 residues. CDR3 nucleotides: TGTGCCAGCAGCACGACCCCTGGGCTAGCGGGAAACAATGAGCAGTTCTTC. Amino acids: CASSTTPGLAGNNEQFF.

This clonotype was recorded at least ten times. The chain recombines TRBV7-8 with TRBJ1-1; 7 bases match TRBD1. Germline V lookup: CDR1 SGHVS, CDR2 FQNEAQ. The CDR3 sequence is 16 residues long. V shed 2 bases, J shed 11 bases, and the junction held 17 bases outside the gene matches. The CDR3 loop reads CASSLQFRGTLLSAFF. The CDR3 nucleotides are TGTGCCAGCAGCTTACAGTTCAGGGGGACCCTATTATCTGCTTTCTTT.